A selection of T cell receptor beta chains follows, all from one sample in a study of blood T cell repertoires in COVID-19. Sequenced by immunoSEQ multiplex PCR; TCRdb stores in-frame clones only, minus some. The sample lists 200,000 to 300,000 clones, about 85% occurring once. The sample was peripheral blood. The receptors stem from a man aged 55 to 70 with acute or convalescent COVID-19. Both conserved end residues are part of each CDR3. D genes are given only for firm matches. The size field is filled for only some rows; it gives once, few, many or a size class.

clone size	D gene	V gene	J gene	CDR3 DNA	CDR3 protein
-	TRBD2	TRBV7-9	TRBJ2-1	TGTGCCAGCAGCACCTCCGGTAGCGGGAGACGAGGGGCCGATGAGCAGTTCTTC	CASSTSGSGRRGADEQFF
-	TRBD1	TRBV7-9	TRBJ1-2	TGTGCCAGCAGCTTGGCCCACAGGGGGCATGGCTACACCTTC	CASSLAHRGHGYTF
-	-	TRBV20-1	TRBJ2-3	TGCAGTGTCAGCGGCACAGATACGCAGTATTTT	CSVSGTDTQYF
-	TRBD1	TRBV19	TRBJ1-2	TGTGCCAGTATTGGTACAGGACAGGGACGTGGCTACACCTTC	CASIGTGQGRGYTF
few	TRBD2	TRBV4-3	TRBJ2-2	TGCGCCAGCAGCCAAGGCGCGACTAGCCTCTCGAACACCGGGGAGCTGTTTTTT	CASSQGATSLSNTGELFF
-	TRBD2	TRBV11-2	TRBJ2-1	TGTGCCAGCAGCTTAGCGGGGGGAAATGAGCAGTTCTTC	CASSLAGGNEQFF
-	TRBD1	TRBV2	TRBJ1-3	TGTGCCAGCAGGATGAGGGGGCAGGGAAACACCATATATTTT	CASRMRGQGNTIYF
-	TRBD1	TRBV6-5	TRBJ1-6	TGTGCCAGCAGTTGGGGGGACAGGGGTAGCTCACCCCTCCACTTT	CASSWGDRGSSPLHF
-	TRBD2	TRBV28	TRBJ2-1	TGTGCCAGCAGCCCTGGGGCGGGAGGGCTCGGCAATGAGCAGTTCTTC	CASSPGAGGLGNEQFF
-	TRBD1	TRBV10-3	TRBJ1-1	TGTGCCATCAGCGGACAGGGCTGGGCCACTGAAGCTTTCTTT	CAISGQGWATEAFF
-	TRBD1	TRBV6-1	TRBJ1-2	TGTGCCAGCAGTGAGGGGGGGACAGGGCCTCGAAGTTTTAACTATGGCTACACCTTC	CASSEGGTGPRSFNYGYTF
-	TRBD2	TRBV27	TRBJ2-2	TGTGCCAGTAGCGGGGGGGCCTTCACCGGGGAGCTGTTTTTT	CASSGGAFTGELFF
few	TRBD2	TRBV27	TRBJ2-1	TGTGCCAGCAGTTCGTCTAGCGGGAGTAATGAGCAGTTCTTC	CASSSSSGSNEQFF
-	TRBD1	TRBV7-3	TRBJ2-5	TGTGCCAGCAGCTTAACACCCGACAGGGGCCGAGGGGAGACCCAGTACTTC	CASSLTPDRGRGETQYF
once	TRBD2	TRBV6-6	TRBJ2-7	TGTGCCAGCAGTTACTCGGGAGGGGATCAGTACCACGAGCAGTACTTC	CASSYSGGDQYHEQYF
-	TRBD1	TRBV5-8	TRBJ1-6	TGTGCCAGCAGCTTCCCCGGGACAGCGAATTCACCCCTCCACTTT	CASSFPGTANSPLHF
-	TRBD2	TRBV12-5	TRBJ2-7	TGTGCTAGTGGTTTCACTAGCGGGGGGATGTACGAGCAGTACTTC	CASGFTSGGMYEQYF
once	TRBD2	TRBV10-2	TRBJ2-1	TGCGCCAGCAGATTAGCGGGGGCTTGGGAGAATGAGCAGTTCTTC	CASRLAGAWENEQFF
-	TRBD2	TRBV5-6	TRBJ2-1	TGTGCCAGCAGCGACGGACTAGCGGGAGAGGGTCTCTACAATGAGCAGTTCTTC	CASSDGLAGEGLYNEQFF